This TCR beta chain was identified during a study of T cells after yellow fever vaccination. 5'RACE template switching added a universal primer site and UMIs to TCR cDNA. TCRdb re-called the 5' RACE reads with MiXCR, one entry per CDR3 protein. The table lists around 310,000 distinct CDR3 sequences, 3% to 4.5% of them singletons. The study, taken as a whole, reports: Weaker overall was a secondary response that nonetheless peaked faster, on day 5 versus 15.

The CDR3 totals 18 residues. Trimming removed 7 bases from V and 3 bases from J; junction bases left unmatched: 19. Germline loops: CDR1 MNHEY, CDR2 SVGEGT. This clonotype was picked up a small number of times. Its cognate antigen is unknown. The material sequenced was PBMCs, taken 5 days after the yellow fever booster vaccination. This chain links TRBV6-2 or TRBV6-3 with TRBJ1-2; TRBD1 matches at 8 bases. The clonotype was recovered from a man between 18 and 29 years old who received the YFV17D yellow fever vaccine. CDR3 DNA sequence: TGTGCCAGCACCGCGGCAGGGGGCCCATCCTTTGACTACTATGGCTACACCTTC. Translation gives CASTAAGGPSFDYYGYTF.